Following are 2 T cell receptor beta chains from one sample sequenced in a study of T cells in Graves' hyperthyroidism and ophthalmopathy. There were TCR beta CDR3 regions amplified from RNA transcripts. When the TCR CDR3 underwent first-round RT-PCR, the HTBI primer set was used. MiXCR, applied by TCRdb to the multiplex PCR reads, yields one record per CDR3 protein. The sample records 250,000 to 400,000 distinct CDR3 sequences, approximately 15% being singletons. Source material: blood. The receptors stem from a middle-aged woman with Graves' ophthalmopathy.

This clonotype was recorded at least ten times. The chain has TRBV2 and TRBJ2-3; D may be TRBD1 or TRBD2 (5 bases each). CDR3 size: 14 residues. CDR1 is SNHLY and CDR2 is FYNNEI in the germline V gene. Trimming removed 7 bases from V and 3 bases from J, with 14 bases in between. In DNA form, the CDR3 reads TGTGCCAGCAACCGGAGGCAGGGAACAGATACGCAGTATTTT. It yields the protein CASNRRQGTDTQYF.

The chain links TRBV11-2 to TRBJ1-2; D is unclear. Looked up from germline, CDR1 is SGHAT and CDR2 is FQNNGV. The CDR3 sequence is 12 residues long. With 3 bases removed from V and 1 base from J, the gap between germline ends came to 3 bases. In DNA, the CDR3 is TGTGCCAGCAGCTTTAGTAACTATGGCTACACCTTC. Translated: CASSFSNYGYTF.